Sequencing of this TCR beta chain was carried out in a study of T cell responses to AZD1222 COVID-19 vaccine. Data came from immunoSEQ multiplex PCR; TCRdb stores just in-frame clones and leaves some out. The sample records about 200,000 clones, approximately 93% being singletons. This CDR3 spans 15 amino acids. V dropped 9 bases and J dropped 7; count of bases not matched to a gene: 12. The V gene's germline CDR1 is SGHNT and CDR2 YENEEA. On this clone: Its matching antigen is unknown.

The study's findings and limits: It should be noted that donors were predominantly white British and more often female, and clonal diversity was possibly underestimated. Mapped onto spike, vaccine-associated CD4 TCRs spanned it and were dominant at 160-218 and 743-854.

This material consisted of peripheral blood, taken 28 days after the second AZD1222 dose. The chain joins TRBV11-3 to TRBJ2-2, with 9 bases identical to TRBD1. The clonotype originates from an adult who received the AZD1222 COVID-19 vaccine. The CDR3 sequence: CASGPGQGYRGELFF. DNA of the CDR3: TGTGCCAGTGGACCGGGACAGGGATACCGCGGGGAGCTGTTTTTT.